This T cell receptor beta chain was profiled in a study of control samples from healthy donors and cancer patients. The repertoire was sequenced with immunoSEQ multiplex PCR; TCRdb's copy has only in-frame clones and lacks some. There are some 220,000 clones in the sample; just under 95% occur only once, and roughly 1.6% lies in the top ten. This CDR3 spans 11 amino acids. After removal of 0 bases from V and 14 bases from J, the junction contained 2 bases not matched to a gene. Germline CDR1 is SQVTM and CDR2 is ANQGSEA. The TCR originated in a man between 50 and 59 years old in good health. The chain is built from TRBV29-1 and TRBJ2-1, with TRBD1 matching over 9 bases. The sample consisted of blood. CDR3 in DNA: TGCAGCGTTGAAGAAGGGACAGGGAAGTTCTTC. Protein sequence: CSVEEGTGKFF.